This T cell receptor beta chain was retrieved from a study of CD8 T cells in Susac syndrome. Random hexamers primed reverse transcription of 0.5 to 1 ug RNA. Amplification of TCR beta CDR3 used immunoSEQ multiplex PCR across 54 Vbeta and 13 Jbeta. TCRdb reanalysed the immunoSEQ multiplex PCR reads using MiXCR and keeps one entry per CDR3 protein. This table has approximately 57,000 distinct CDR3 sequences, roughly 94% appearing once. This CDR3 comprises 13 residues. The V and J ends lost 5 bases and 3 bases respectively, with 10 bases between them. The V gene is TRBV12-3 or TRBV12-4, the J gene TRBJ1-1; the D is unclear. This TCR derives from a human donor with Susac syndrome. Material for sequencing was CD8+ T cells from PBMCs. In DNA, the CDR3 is TGTGCCAGCAGTCTTGACGGGGACACTGAAGCTTTCTTT. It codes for CASSLDGDTEAFF.